Below are 29 T cell receptor beta chains sequenced from a single sample in a study of tumor-infiltrating lymphocytes in primary liver carcinoma. Unsorted bulk tissue of roughly 19-30 mg yielded co-extracted RNA and DNA. Starting material of roughly 550 ng total RNA yielded TCR beta cDNA via a constant-region primer. For TCR beta, libraries were produced by three nested multiplex PCR rounds using slightly modified ARM-PCR. A C-beta reverse primer and TRBV1-TRBV30 forward primers served in each of the first two PCR rounds, at about 9 cycles apiece. One entry per CDR3 protein results from TCRdb running MiXCR on the multiplex PCR reads. The repertoire holds about 190,000 distinct CDR3 sequences, with 85% as singletons. Sequencing used tumor tissue from primary liver carcinoma. The receptors stem from a man aged 35 to 55 with primary liver carcinoma and hepatitis B virus infection.

On this clonotype itself: This likely comes from a read error, as the CDR3 has no conserved phenylalanine or tryptophan at its end. This chain links TRBV11-2 with TRBJ2-5, with a weak D call TRBD1 (6 bases). There are 15 residues in the CDR3. The V gene's germline CDR1 is SGHAT and CDR2 FQNNGV. Trimming pared 0 bases from V and 5 bases from J, leaving 13 bases between. CDR3 DNA sequence: TGTGCCAGCAGCTTAGAATGGGGGCCGATGGAGACCCAGTACTTA. This sequence encodes CASSLEWGPMETQYL.

This clonotype was recorded a few times. The chain joins TRBV14 to TRBJ2-4, with D hard to call. CDR3 length: 17 residues. Germline loops: CDR1 SGHDN, CDR2 FVKESK. V lost 0 bases to trimming and J lost 5 bases, with 17 bases between them. The CDR3: CASSQESHRSCQNIQYF. CDR3 nucleotide sequence: TGTGCCAGCAGCCAAGAAAGCCATAGATCTTGCCAAAACATTCAGTACTTC.

As to this clonotype: At one end the junction does not follow the germline gene, possibly because of a read error. The chain has TRBV6-5 and TRBJ1-1, with D unresolved. Germline assignment: CDR1 MNHEY and CDR2 SVGAGI. This CDR3 comprises 13 residues. Written as DNA, the CDR3 is TGTGCCAGCAGTGTGACACCGAACACTGAACCTTTCTTT. Its translation is CASSVTPNTEPFF.

Remarks on this clonotype: Since no conserved phenylalanine or tryptophan closes the CDR3, a read error is the likely cause. This chain joins TRBV29-1 and TRBJ2-3; maybe TRBD2 (5 bases). This CDR3 comprises 14 residues. CDR1 SQVTM and CDR2 ANQGSEA come from the germline V gene. CDR3 amino acids: CSVALGLRTNTQYS. The CDR3 DNA follows: TGCAGCGTGGCCCTCGGACTGCGCACAAATACGCAGTATTCT.

This clonotype was seen a single time. One junction end disagrees with the germline gene, perhaps due to a read error. The chain has TRBV5-1 and TRBJ1-1; 7 nucleotides align to TRBD1. The CDR3 sequence is 15 residues long. Germline loops: CDR1 SGHRS, CDR2 YFSETQ. The CDR3 spells CASSMQTGMNTEAFF. The CDR3 nucleotides read TGCGCCAGCAGTATGCAGACAGGGATGAATACTGAAGCCTTCTTT.

With respect to this clonotype: Compared with germline, one end of the junction differs, possibly owing to a read error. The chain uses TRBV4-2 and TRBJ2-7; 10 bases map to TRBD1. Germline CDR1 reads LGHNA; CDR2 reads YNFKEQ. CDR3 size: 15 residues. CDR3 residues: CASSPWDRGGQEQYF. The CDR3 DNA sequence: TGTGCCAGCAGCCCCTGGGACAGGGGAGGCCAGGAGCAGTATTTC.

This chain connects TRBV7-8 to TRBJ2-7; 9 bases match TRBD1. This CDR3 comprises 14 residues. The V gene's germline CDR1 is SGHVS and CDR2 FQNEAQ. The CDR3 region has the DNA TGTGCCAGCAGCTTGGAACAGGGGGCCTACGAACAGTACGTC. This sequence encodes CASSLEQGAYEQYV.

Note on this clonotype: One end of the junction fails to match germline, which may point to a read error. This rearrangement joins TRBV29-1 to TRBJ1-5, with a tentative D call TRBD1 (6 bases). The CDR3 has 15 residues. The germline V gene has CDR1 SQVTM and CDR2 ANQGSEA. CDR3: CSVIVENSPGQPQHF. The CDR3 DNA reads TGCAGCGTTATTGTAGAGAACTCTCCTGGACAGCCACAGCATTTT.

In regard to this clonotype: A read error may account for a junction end that differs from germline. The gene calls are TRBV29-1 and TRBJ2-3, with a possible D match to TRBD1 (6 bases). The CDR3 covers 14 residues. The germline V gene has CDR1 SQVTM and CDR2 ANQGSEA. Here the CDR3 reads CSVGASVKPDTQYF. In DNA form, the CDR3 reads TGCAGCGTGGGGGCCAGCGTGAAGCCAGATACGCAGTACTTT.

This chain uses TRBV6-2 or TRBV6-3 with TRBJ2-1, with 7 bases lining up with TRBD2. The CDR3 covers 15 residues. CDR1 is MNHEY and CDR2 is SVGEGT in the germline V gene. With 10 bases clipped from V and 10 bases from J, the junction kept 19 bases outside the gene matches. The CDR3 region has the DNA TGTGCCATTAGTTATATCGCTAGCGGCCAGTCGGAGCAGTTCTTC. Amino acid sequence: CAISYIASGQSEQFF.

The J gene is TRBJ2-7, the V gene TRBV11-2; tentatively, D is TRBD1 (5 bases). CDR1 SGHAT and CDR2 FQNNGV come from the germline V gene. The CDR3 length is 13 residues. V was pared by 7 bases and J by 3 bases, with 13 bases between. CDR3 sequence: CASNSNRNYEQYF. As DNA, the CDR3 is TGTGCCAGCAACTCTAACAGGAACTACGAGCAGTACTTC.

With regard to this clonotype: The junction and the germline gene differ at one end; a read error may be behind it. This chain connects TRBV11-1 to TRBJ2-4, with 8 bases matching TRBD2. The CDR3 covers 17 residues. CDR1 is SGHAT and CDR2 is FQDESV in the germline V gene (reference sequence). CDR3 DNA: TGTACCAGTAGCTTTCCCGGGATTAGCGGGACCAGAAACATTCCGTACTTC. Translated: CTSSFPGISGTRNIPYF.

As regards this clonotype: A read error is likely, as this CDR3 ends without the conserved phenylalanine or tryptophan. This chain joins TRBV29-1 and TRBJ2-7; D may match TRBD1 or TRBD2 (5 bases each). Germline CDR1 SQVTM, CDR2 ANQGSEA. CDR3 size: 14 residues. The CDR3 DNA sequence: TGCCGCGTACAAGTTACACGGGGCGAGGGCGAGCAGTACTCC. Its translation: CRVQVTRGEGEQYS.

The chain is built from TRBV29-1 and TRBJ2-1; 11 positions match TRBD2. V dropped 7 bases and J dropped 7; count of bases not matched to a gene: 9. Per germline, CDR1 SQVTM and CDR2 ANQGSEA. The CDR3 consists of 14 residues. In DNA, the CDR3 is TGCAGCGCAAGACTAGCGGGATGTAGGAATGAGCAGTTCTTC. Translating gives CSARLAGCRNEQFF.

This clonotype has more than one count but fewer than ten. A much larger clone is a single base away; this may be a read error. The rearrangement links TRBV5-1 to TRBJ2-5; D is unresolved. This CDR3 contains 14 residues. Germline lookup yields CDR1 SGHRS and CDR2 YFSETQ. CDR3 nucleotide sequence: TGCACCAGCAGCCCCCGTTCCAGGAGAGAGACCCAGTACTTC. This gives the protein CTSSPRSRRETQYF.

Note on this clonotype: In this CDR3 the conserved last residue, phenylalanine or tryptophan, is missing, so a read error is likely. This chain joins TRBV7-8 and TRBJ2-7; the match to TRBD1 covers 8 bases. The length of the CDR3 is 15 residues. Germline V lookup: CDR1 SGHVS, CDR2 FQNEAQ. The CDR3 nucleotides are TGTGTCAGCAGCTCAGGGGGACAGGAGGCCTACGAGCAGTACTTA. Amino acids: CVSSSGGQEAYEQYL.

The chain uses TRBV12-3 or TRBV12-4 and TRBJ2-1; D is possibly TRBD1 (6 bases). This CDR3 region has 14 residues. Trimming stripped 5 bases from V and 7 bases from J, with 15 bases between. The CDR3 spells CASSPQGWPNEQFF. In nucleotides, the CDR3 is TGTGCCAGCAGTCCCCAGGGGTGGCCGAATGAGCAGTTCTTC.

The V and J genes are TRBV5-4 and TRBJ1-2; weak D call: TRBD1 (5 bases). Germline loops: CDR1 SGHNT, CDR2 YYREEE (reference sequence). Trimming removed 6 bases at V and 10 bases at J, with 22 bases between. This CDR3 has 14 amino acids. CDR3 in DNA: TGTGCCAGCATCTCGGACATTTCCCCTAGTGCCTACACCTTC. Protein product: CASISDISPSAYTF.

About this clonotype: The junction departs from the called germline gene at one end, perhaps through a read error. J is TRBJ2-1 and V is TRBV7-9; TRBD1 might be the D (5 bases). The V gene's germline CDR1 is SEHNR and CDR2 FQNEAQ (reference sequence). There are 15 residues in the CDR3. CDR3 protein: CASSDSLSENNKQLF. CDR3 DNA sequence: TGTGCCAGCAGTGACAGTTTATCCGAAAACAATAAGCAGTTATTT.

This clonotype was counted at least ten times. V is TRBV5-4 and J is TRBJ2-3; TRBD2 matches 13 bases. Trimming removed 4 bases from V and 0 bases from J; junction bases left unmatched: 8. The CDR3 runs 18 residues. Germline-derived CDR1 and CDR2 are SGHNT and YYREEE (reference sequence). The CDR3 DNA sequence: TGTGCCAGCAGCCTCGGGACTAGCGGGATTCCTAGCACAGATACGCAGTATTTT. Translating it yields CASSLGTSGIPSTDTQYF. The full variable domain, its missing parts supplied by reference TRBV5-4 and TRBJ2-3, is ETGVTQSPTHLIKTRGQQVTLRCSSQSGHNTVSWYQQALGQGPQFIFQYYREEENGRGNFPPRFSGLQFPNYSSELNVNALELDDSALYLCASSLGTSGIPSTDTQYFGPGTRLTVL.

Comments on this clonotype: A much bigger clone sits one base away, suggesting this may be a read error. As the CDR3 is not closed by the conserved phenylalanine or tryptophan, this likely results from a read error. This rearrangement joins TRBV28 to TRBJ2-1, with D perhaps matching TRBD1 (6 bases). Germline CDR1 MDHEN, CDR2 SYDVKM. The V end was cut by 2 bases, the J end by 7 bases, with 9 bases between. The CDR3 contains 13 residues. CDR3: CASSLVGANEQFS. As DNA, the CDR3 is TGTGCCAGCAGTTTAGTGGGGGCGAATGAGCAGTTCTCC.

This chain links TRBV11-1 with TRBJ2-1; weak D call: TRBD2 (5 bases). V lost 2 bases and J 7 bases, leaving 21 bases between the germline ends. The CDR3 is made up of 17 amino acids. Germline V CDR1 and CDR2: SGHAT, FQDESV (reference sequence). The CDR3 bases are TGTGCCAGCAGCTTAAACGGGATGAGCAGATTGTTTAATGAGCAGTTCTTC. Its translation is CASSLNGMSRLFNEQFF.

This chain links TRBV5-5 with TRBJ2-5; D uncertain. V was clipped by 4 bases and J by 2 bases, with 15 bases between them. The CDR3 length is 15 residues. Germline V gene lookup returns CDR1 SGHKS and CDR2 YYEKEE (reference sequence). The CDR3 DNA reads as TGTGCCAGCAGCCTGAGCGTTGACATTCAAGAGACCCAGTACTTC. Amino acid sequence: CASSLSVDIQETQYF.

This clonotype appeared once. At one end the junction does not follow the germline gene, possibly because of a read error. This chain connects TRBV4-3 to TRBJ2-7; maybe TRBD2 (6 bases). Germline CDR1 is LGHNA and CDR2 is YSLEER. The CDR3 extends over 13 amino acids. This CDR3 reads CTSSQPGETEQYF. CDR3 nucleotides: TGCACCAGCAGCCAACCGGGAGAGACTGAGCAGTACTTC.

Concerning this clonotype: At one end the junction does not follow the germline gene, possibly because of a read error. The V call is TRBV11-2, the J call TRBJ1-4; maybe TRBD1 (5 bases). Looked up from germline, CDR1 is SGHAT and CDR2 is FQNNGV. The CDR3 is 15 amino acids. CDR3 bases: TGTGCCAGCAACTTAGGGGCCGCCATGAATGAAATACTGTTTTTT. Its protein is CASNLGAAMNEILFF.

Notes on this clonotype: At one end the junction does not follow the germline gene, possibly because of a read error. This chain connects TRBV29-1 to TRBJ2-1; no definite D call. Germline-derived CDR1 and CDR2 are SQVTM and ANQGSEA. This CDR3 has 12 amino acids. The CDR3 spells CSPHLGPNEQFF. In nucleotides, the CDR3 is TGCAGCCCCCATTTAGGACCCAATGAGCAATTCTTC.

Comments on this clonotype: A read error is likely, as this CDR3 ends without the conserved phenylalanine or tryptophan. The DNA is left out, because the CDR3 cannot be placed on it with certainty; the CDR3 is given as TCRdb lists it. The chain recombines TRBV29-1 with TRBJ2-5; TRBD2 was called by the table and not checked on the DNA. The germline gives CDR1 SQVTM, CDR2 ANQGSEA. The CDR3 numbers 14 amino acids, ends counted. The CDR3 sequence: CGVEDKASGETQYS.

The chain uses TRBV5-6 and TRBJ1-5, with a possible D match to TRBD1 (5 bases). The CDR3 length is 14 residues. The germline V gene has CDR1 SGHDT and CDR2 YYEEEE. The CDR3 DNA reads as TGTGTCAGTAGCTCAGGGTGGGACAATCAGCCCCAGCATTTT. Its protein product is CVSSSGWDNQPQHF.

This clonotype has just one count. The junction shows a germline mismatch at one end, possibly a read error. The chain couples TRBV5-6 to TRBJ1-1, with D possibly being TRBD1 (5 bases). Germline lookup yields CDR1 SGHDT and CDR2 YYEEEE. CDR3 length equals 14 residues. The DNA for the CDR3 is TGTGCCAGCAGCGCACGAGAGGGGCGGACTGAAGTTTTCTTT. Translation: CASSAREGRTEVFF.